One T cell receptor beta chain is described in this entry. Data came from immunoSEQ multiplex PCR; TCRdb stores just in-frame clones and leaves some out. The sample lists about 150,000 clones; 85% to 90% were seen once. These data originate in a study of cytomegalovirus exposure and HLA in healthy donors. This clonotype originated in a woman aged 18-30 years in good health and CMV-seropositive. Sequenced input: PBMCs.

The CDR3 sequence: CASSPRLAGDREQFF. As DNA, the CDR3 is TGTGCCAGCAGTCCCAGACTAGCGGGAGATCGTGAGCAGTTCTTC. This chain uses TRBV27 with TRBJ2-1; 12 bases are shared with TRBD2. The CDR3 covers 15 residues. J was trimmed by 9 bases and V by 5 bases; bases with no gene match: 8. The V gene's germline CDR1 is MNHEY and CDR2 SMNVEV (reference sequence).